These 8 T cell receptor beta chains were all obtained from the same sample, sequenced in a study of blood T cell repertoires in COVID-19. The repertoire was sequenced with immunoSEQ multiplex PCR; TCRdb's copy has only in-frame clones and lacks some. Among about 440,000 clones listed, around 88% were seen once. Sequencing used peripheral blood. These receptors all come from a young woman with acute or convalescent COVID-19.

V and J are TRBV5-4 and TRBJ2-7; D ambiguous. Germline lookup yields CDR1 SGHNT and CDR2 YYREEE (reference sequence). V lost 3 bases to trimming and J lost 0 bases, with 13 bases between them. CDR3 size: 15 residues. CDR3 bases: TGTGCCAGCAGCTCAAAGACGGAGAGCTCCTACGAGCAGTACTTC. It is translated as CASSSKTESSYEQYF.

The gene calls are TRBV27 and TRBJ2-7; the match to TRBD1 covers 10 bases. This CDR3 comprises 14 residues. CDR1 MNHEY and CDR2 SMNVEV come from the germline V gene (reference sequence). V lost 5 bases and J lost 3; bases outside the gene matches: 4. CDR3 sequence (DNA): TGTGCCAGCAGTCGATGGACAGGGGGCTACGAGCAGTACTTC. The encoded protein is CASSRWTGGYEQYF.

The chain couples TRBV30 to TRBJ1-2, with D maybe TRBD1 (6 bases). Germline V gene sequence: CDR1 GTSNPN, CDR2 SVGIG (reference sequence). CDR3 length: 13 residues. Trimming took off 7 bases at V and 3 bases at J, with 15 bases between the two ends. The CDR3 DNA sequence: TGTGCCTTGGACAACAGGGCTCACTATGGCTACACCTTC. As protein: CALDNRAHYGYTF. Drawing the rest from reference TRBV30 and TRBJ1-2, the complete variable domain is SQTIHQWPATLVQPVGSPLSLECTVEGTSNPNLYWYRQAAGRGLQLLFYSVGIGQISSEVPQNLSASRPQDRQFILSSKKLLLSDSGFYLCALDNRAHYGYTFGSGTRLTVV.

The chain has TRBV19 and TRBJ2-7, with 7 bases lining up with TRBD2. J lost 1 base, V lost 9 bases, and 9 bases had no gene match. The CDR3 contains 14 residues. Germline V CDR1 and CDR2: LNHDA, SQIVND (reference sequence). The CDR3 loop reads CASKMSSGSYEQYF. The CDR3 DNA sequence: TGTGCCAGCAAGATGAGTAGCGGGTCCTACGAGCAGTACTTC. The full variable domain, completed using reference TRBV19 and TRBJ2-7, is DGGITQSPKYLFRKEGQNVTLSCEQNLNHDAMYWYRQDPGQGLRLIYYSQIVNDFQKGDIAEGYSVSREKKESFPLTVTSAQKNPTAFYLCASKMSSGSYEQYFGPGTRLTVT.

The CDR3 nucleotides are TGTGCCAGCTCCGTATACTCGGGGTACGAGCAGTACTTC. It codes for CASSVYSGYEQYF. The rearrangement uses TRBV7-3 and TRBJ2-7, with D maybe TRBD2 (5 bases). The CDR3 is 13 amino acids. In germline, CDR1 is SGHTA, CDR2 FQGTGA. V was cut by 8 bases and J by 4 bases, with 15 bases left in between.

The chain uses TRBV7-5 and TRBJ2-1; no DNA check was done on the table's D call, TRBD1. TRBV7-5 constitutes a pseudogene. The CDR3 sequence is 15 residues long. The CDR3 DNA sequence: TGTGCCAGAAGCCAACGGACAGGTTCCTACAATGAGCAGTTCTTC. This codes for CARSQRTGSYNEQFF.

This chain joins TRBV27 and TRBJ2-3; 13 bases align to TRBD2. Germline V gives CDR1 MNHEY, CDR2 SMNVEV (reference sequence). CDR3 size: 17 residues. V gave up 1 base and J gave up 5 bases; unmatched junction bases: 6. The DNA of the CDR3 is TGTGCCAGCAGTTTATATGGACTAGCGGGGGCGGTAGATACGCAGTATTTT. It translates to CASSLYGLAGAVDTQYF.

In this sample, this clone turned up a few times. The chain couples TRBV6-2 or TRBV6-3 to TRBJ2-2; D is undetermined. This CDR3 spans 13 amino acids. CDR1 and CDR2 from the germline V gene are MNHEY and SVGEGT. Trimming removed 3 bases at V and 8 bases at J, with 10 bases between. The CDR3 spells CASSYVGLGELFF. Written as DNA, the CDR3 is TGTGCCAGCAGTTATGTCGGTTTGGGGGAGCTGTTTTTT.